This TCR beta chain was identified in a study of T and B cells in COVID-19 patients. TRB was amplified from around 230-520 ng of blood genomic DNA. TRB rearrangements were amplified by multiplex PCR with BIOMED2 TRB-A/B primers. MiXCR, run by TCRdb on the multiplex PCR reads, gives a single entry per CDR3 protein. The data contain about 8,400 distinct CDR3 sequences, roughly 25% of them singletons. The CDR3 is made up of 14 amino acids. The V gene end was trimmed by 6 bases and the J gene end by 6 bases; junction bases not matched to a gene: 4. Germline-derived CDR1 and CDR2 are SNHLY and FYNNEI. Sequencing was performed on blood. This chain uses TRBV2 with TRBJ1-6; 8 nucleotides line up with TRBD1. The receptor comes from a human donor who had recovered from COVID-19. CDR3 DNA: TGTGCCAGCAGCGGGCAGGGGGCTAATTCACCCCTCCACTTT. This sequence encodes CASSGQGANSPLHF.